These T cell receptor beta chains were read from a single sample in a study of CD8+CD57+ T cells in acquired aplastic anemia. TCRdb analysed the reads with MiXCR anew, one entry per CDR3 protein. The sample lists 200,000 to 250,000 distinct CDR3 sequences, 30% to 40% occurring once. Sequenced sample: sorted CD4+, CD8+, or CD8+CD57+ T cells (not recorded which) from PBMCs. These receptor sequences come from a human donor in good health, serving as a control. CDR3s include the opening cysteine and the closing phenylalanine or tryptophan. D genes are given only for firm matches. Clone size, where shown, is once, few, many, or a class for clones that have expanded.

CASTQAGALYNEQFF TGCGCCAGCACCCAAGCGGGGGCCTTGTACAATGAGCAGTTCTTC TRBJ2-1 TRBD2 . TRBV10-1 15
CASRVGASEAFF TGCGCCAGTAGGGTAGGGGCGTCTGAAGCTTTCTTT TRBJ1-1 . . TRBV19 12
CPSSPGWSNQPQHF TGTCCCAGCAGCCCCGGTTGGAGCAATCAGCCCCAGCATTTT TRBJ1-5 . . TRBV7-2 14
CASSQREVGGWIAGYTF TGTGCCAGCAGCCAAAGAGAGGTCGGGGGGTGGATCGCCGGCTACACCTTC TRBJ1-2 . few TRBV7-8 17
CASSQAENYGYTF TGTGCCAGCAGTCAGGCAGAGAACTATGGCTACACCTTC TRBJ1-2 . . TRBV2 13
CAWNRQGATEAFF TGTGCCTGGAACCGACAGGGGGCCACTGAAGCTTTCTTT TRBJ1-1 TRBD1 few TRBV30 13
CASSLARGDNEKLFF TGTGCCAGCAGCTTAGCAAGGGGCGATAATGAAAAACTGTTTTTC TRBJ1-4 . . TRBV7-8 15
CASSLVQAGNEQFF TGTGCCAGCAGCTTAGTGCAGGCGGGGAATGAGCAGTTCTTC TRBJ2-1 . . TRBV7-2 14
CATAERTFYEQYF TGTGCCACCGCCGAGAGGACTTTCTACGAGCAGTACTTC TRBJ2-7 . many TRBV19 13
CASSFFEFLNRSHSGANVLTF TGTGCCAGCAGCTTTTTTGAGTTTCTAAACCGTTCTCACTCTGGGGCCAACGTCCTGACTTTC TRBJ2-6 . few TRBV11-1 21
CASSLATAYGYTF TGTGCCAGCAGCTTAGCGACGGCTTATGGCTACACCTTC TRBJ1-2 . many TRBV7-9 13
CASSLAFFGSGTDPYEQYF TGCGCCAGCAGCTTGGCTTTTTTCGGCTCCGGGACAGACCCTTACGAGCAGTACTTC TRBJ2-7 TRBD1 . TRBV5-1 19
CASSGRGSGMAEQYF TGTGCCAGCAGCGGCCGAGGATCAGGGATGGCCGAGCAGTACTTC TRBJ2-7 . . TRBV4-2 15
CASSLLGKNYGYTF TGCGCCAGCAGCTTGTTGGGGAAAAACTATGGCTACACCTTC TRBJ1-2 . many TRBV5-1 14
CASSEGGRETGYTF TGTGCCAGCAGTGAAGGGGGCAGGGAAACTGGCTACACCTTC TRBJ1-2 . many TRBV6-1 14
CSVEGGYAFF TGCAGCGTTGAAGGGGGGTATGCTTTCTTT TRBJ1-1 . few TRBV29-1 10
CASSPQDRSTYNEQFF TGTGCCAGCAGCCCTCAGGATAGAAGCACCTACAATGAGCAGTTCTTC TRBJ2-1 . . TRBV7-2 16
CASSVQIRFF TGTGCCAGCAGTGTACAGATCCGGTTCTTC TRBJ2-1 . many TRBV2 10
CASSLLSNSPLHF TGTGCCAGCAGCTTACTTTCTAATTCACCCCTCCACTTT TRBJ1-6 . many TRBV7-6 13
CASSLGQTVGLDTQYF TGTGCCAGCAGCCTTGGCCAGACAGTCGGATTAGATACGCAGTATTTT TRBJ2-3 . . TRBV14 16
CASSQEKNTEAFF TGTGCCAGCAGCCAAGAGAAGAACACTGAAGCTTTCTTT TRBJ1-1 . many TRBV4-2 13
CASSENTGDTEAFF TGCGCCAGCAGCGAAAACACAGGGGACACTGAAGCTTTCTTT TRBJ1-1 TRBD1 . TRBV5-1 14
CSASHDRQPQHF TGCAGTGCTTCTCATGACCGTCAGCCCCAGCATTTT TRBJ1-5 . . TRBV20-1 12
CSVVLIPYEQYF TGCAGCGTTGTTTTAATCCCCTACGAGCAGTACTTC TRBJ2-7 . . TRBV29-1 12
CASSEAATLLYEQYF TGTGCCAGCAGTGAAGCGGCCACGTTACTCTACGAGCAGTACTTC TRBJ2-7 . many TRBV6-1 15
CASSSQGSVGMGNSPLHF TGCGCCAGCAGCTCGCAGGGTTCGGTAGGGATGGGTAATTCACCCCTCCACTTT TRBJ1-6 . many TRBV5-1 18
CASSQDPRPEAFF TGTGCCAGCAGCCAAGATCCGAGGCCTGAAGCTTTCTTT TRBJ1-1 . . TRBV3-1 13
CASSDSGSPGELFF TGTGCCAGCAGTGACTCGGGGAGTCCCGGGGAGCTGTTTTTT TRBJ2-2 . few TRBV2 14
CASSVAWEDTQYF TGTGCCAGCAGCGTAGCTTGGGAGGATACGCAGTATTTT TRBJ2-3 . . TRBV9 13